The clone carrying this T cell receptor (beta chain) was observed many times. Its antigen is currently unknown. Germline CDR1 reads MGHRA; CDR2 reads YSYEKL. CDR3 length: 13 residues. Trimming left V 2 bases short and J 5 bases short, with 9 bases between. This sample is part of a study of read filtering for tumor transcriptome and immune sequencing. Study-level information: RNA-seq yielded only roughly 75 to 1,300 TCR reads, IR-seq about 4 to 10.27 million. Study-wide findings and caveats: Single-read clonotypes: 80% to 90% of IR-seq clonotypes (about 3.5% of reads), more than 70% of RNA-seq clonotypes (nearly 45% of reads).

Molecular barcoded adaptors covering alpha/delta and beta/gamma chains were used on approximately 400 ng RNA. TCRdb reanalysed the reads using MiXCR and keeps one entry per CDR3 protein. The profile shows about 58,000 distinct CDR3 sequences, roughly an eighth of them singletons. The sequence derives from a donor at least 40 years old with multiple myeloma. V and J are TRBV4-1 and TRBJ2-5, with D possibly TRBD2 on 5 matching bases. The sequencing input was a population of CD138-negative cells sorted from bone marrow. The chain's CDR3 is CASSQIPGETQYF. In DNA form, the CDR3 reads TGCGCCAGCAGCCAAATCCCGGGGGAGACCCAGTACTTC.